This T cell receptor beta chain originates from a study of blood T cells in healthy people across ages. It was with a sample-barcoded 5' primer and a J-beta primer mix that a second PCR of roughly 7 to 12 cycles was run. TCRdb re-analysed the 5' RACE reads in MiXCR, keeping a single row per CDR3 protein. There are hundreds of thousands of distinct CDR3 sequences in the sample; over 40% occur only once, and approximately 29% lies in the top ten. Overall study findings and caveats: Long-lived donors carried more naive CD4+ cells and greater diversity than aged donors.

CDR1 and CDR2 from the germline V gene are SGHTA and FQGNSA. This CDR3 spans 13 amino acids. The V end lost 3 bases, the J end lost 7 bases, and 12 bases lay between the germline ends. As for this clonotype: Its antigen remains unidentified.

The gene calls are TRBV7-2 and TRBJ2-5; D might be TRBD2 (5 bases). The sequence was collected from a man older than 75 in good health. Sample: blood. The CDR3 DNA is TGTGCCAGCAGCTTGAGGCTAGCCGCGACCCAGTACTTC. It is translated as CASSLRLAATQYF.